This passage covers 8 T cell receptor beta chains from one sample sequenced in a study of shared clonotypes between healthy human individuals. TCRdb keeps only in-frame clones here, not all; method: immunoSEQ multiplex PCR. The repertoire holds fewer than 1.4 million clones, with 70% to 80% as singletons. The sequencing sample was made of memory CD4+ T cells from PBMCs. Documented subset: CD45RA-negative fraction. The receptor set was obtained from a man aged 18 to 29 in good health. Some clones in this sample may be carry-over from other donors' samples.

The genes are TRBV11-3 and TRBJ2-4, with D perhaps assigned TRBD1 or TRBD2 (5 bases each). The CDR3 length is 15 residues. V gave up 2 bases and J gave up 0 bases, with 8 bases separating them. Germline CDR1 reads SGHNT; CDR2 reads YENEEA. CDR3 DNA sequence: TGTGCCAGCAGCTTAAAGGGGACAGCCAAAAACATTCAGTACTTC. Protein: CASSLKGTAKNIQYF.

J is TRBJ1-3 and V is TRBV7-9; TRBD1 aligns across 9 bases. Germline values: CDR1 SEHNR, CDR2 FQNEAQ (reference sequence). V lost 5 bases to trimming and J lost 0 bases; unmatched junction nucleotides: 2. The CDR3 covers 15 residues. CDR3 bases: TGTGCCAGCAGCACGACAGGGGGCTCTGGAAACACCATATATTTT. Translated, it gives CASSTTGGSGNTIYF. The full variable domain, rest sourced from reference TRBV7-9 and TRBJ1-3, is DTGVSQNPRHKITKRGQNVTFRCDPISEHNRLYWYRQTLGQGPEFLTYFQNEAQLEKSRLLSDRFSAERPKGSFSTLEIQRTEQGDSAMYLCASSTTGGSGNTIYFGEGSWLTVV.

The CDR3 DNA reads TGTGCCAGCAGTAACAGGGTGCTTCAGCCCCAGCATTTT. Protein sequence: CASSNRVLQPQHF. The J gene is TRBJ1-5, the V gene TRBV28; weak D call: TRBD1 (6 bases). The length of the CDR3 is 13 residues. V was clipped by 5 bases and J by 6 bases, with 11 bases between them. The V gene's germline CDR1 is MDHEN and CDR2 SYDVKM.

This clone has a handful of counts. This chain uses TRBV6-5 with TRBJ1-1, with a weak D call TRBD1 (5 bases). Germline-derived CDR1 and CDR2 are MNHEY and SVGAGI. The CDR3 sequence is 14 residues long. Deletions cut 8 bases from V and 1 base from J, with 14 bases between. The CDR3 DNA reads TGTGCCAGCTTCCCCGGGGGGACGAACACTGAAGCTTTCTTT. Translating gives CASFPGGTNTEAFF.

The chain joins TRBV28 to TRBJ1-2, with TRBD1 matching over 9 bases. Trimming removed 6 bases from V and 5 bases from J; junction bases left unmatched: 7. The CDR3 has 14 residues. Per the germline V gene, CDR1 is MDHEN and CDR2 is SYDVKM. The CDR3 loop reads CASRTRQGGYGYTF. Here the CDR3 DNA reads TGTGCCAGCAGAACCCGACAGGGGGGGTATGGCTACACCTTC.

The chain recombines TRBV6-1 with TRBJ2-5; the match to TRBD2 covers 8 bases. V shed 8 bases and J 3 bases; nucleotides not matched to a gene: 8. The CDR3 covers 14 residues. Germline V gives CDR1 MNHNS, CDR2 SASEGT. CDR3 protein: CASLILAGKETQYF. DNA of the CDR3: TGTGCCAGCCTAATCTTAGCGGGAAAAGAGACCCAGTACTTC.

This rearrangement joins TRBV5-1 to TRBJ1-3; D gene ambiguous. The germline gives CDR1 SGHRS, CDR2 YFSETQ. The V gene lost 0 bases and the J gene lost 1 base, with 8 bases spanning the gap. The CDR3 covers 15 residues. CDR3 sequence reads: CASSLDDFSGNTIYF. In DNA form, the CDR3 reads TGCGCCAGCAGCTTGGACGACTTTTCTGGAAACACCATATATTTT. Using reference TRBV5-1 and TRBJ1-3 for the parts outside the CDR3, the full variable domain is KAGVTQTPRYLIKTRGQQVTLSCSPISGHRSVSWYQQTPGQGLQFLFEYFSETQRNKGNFPGRFSGRQFSNSRSEMNVSTLELGDSALYLCASSLDDFSGNTIYFGEGSWLTVV.

This clone occurred a few times. The rearrangement uses TRBV4-1 and TRBJ2-3; TRBD2 agrees at 9 bases. The CDR3 covers 15 residues. The germline CDR1 and CDR2 sequences are MGHRA and YSYEKL. The V segment lost 2 bases and the J segment 1 base; nucleotides outside the gene matches: 1. CDR3 region: CASSQQREGTDTQYF. Written as DNA, the CDR3 is TGCGCCAGCAGCCAACAGCGGGAGGGCACAGATACGCAGTATTTT.